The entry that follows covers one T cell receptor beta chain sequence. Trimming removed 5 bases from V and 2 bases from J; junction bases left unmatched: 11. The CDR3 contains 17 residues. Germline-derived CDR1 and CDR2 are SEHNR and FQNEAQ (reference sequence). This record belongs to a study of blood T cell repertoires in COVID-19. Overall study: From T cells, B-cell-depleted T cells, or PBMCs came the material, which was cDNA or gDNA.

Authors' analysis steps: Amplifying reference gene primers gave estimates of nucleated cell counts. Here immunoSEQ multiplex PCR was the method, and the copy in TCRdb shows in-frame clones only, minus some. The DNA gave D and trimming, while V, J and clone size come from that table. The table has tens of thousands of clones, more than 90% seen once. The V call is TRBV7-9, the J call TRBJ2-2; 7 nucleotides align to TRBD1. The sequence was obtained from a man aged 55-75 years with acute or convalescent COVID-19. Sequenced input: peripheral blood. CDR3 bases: TGTGCCAGCAGCCGACTTGAAGGGGGCTTTAACACCGGGGAGCTGTTTTTT. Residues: CASSRLEGGFNTGELFF.